This section outlines one TCR beta chain sequence together with its context. Its target is unknown. This record comes from a study of cytomegalovirus exposure and HLA in healthy donors. Use of 60 Vbeta and 13 Jbeta primers characterized the PCR. Only in-frame clones appear in the TCRdb table, and some are missing; sequencing was by immunoSEQ multiplex PCR. The sample lists 150,000 to 200,000 clones; 75% were seen once. This CDR3 comprises 14 residues. Germline V gives CDR1 SGHTS, CDR2 YDEGEE. After removal of 0 bases from V and 9 bases from J, the junction contained 7 bases not matched to a gene. Points from the study as a whole: The later analysis indicated that the majority of CMV-associated TCR beta chains appeared HLA-restricted. TCR beta sequences numbering under 20,000 were associated with HLA alleles at 0.05 false discovery rate in a later analysis. According to reports, the classifier identified cytomegalovirus status with high specificity and sensitivity.

V and J are TRBV5-8 and TRBJ2-7, with 9 nucleotides matching TRBD1. Source material: PBMCs. The sequence derives from a woman aged 40 to 55 in good health and CMV-seropositive. The DNA of the CDR3 is TGTGCCAGCAGCTTGGCAACAGGGGGCGGTGGGCAGTACTTC. Translation gives CASSLATGGGGQYF.